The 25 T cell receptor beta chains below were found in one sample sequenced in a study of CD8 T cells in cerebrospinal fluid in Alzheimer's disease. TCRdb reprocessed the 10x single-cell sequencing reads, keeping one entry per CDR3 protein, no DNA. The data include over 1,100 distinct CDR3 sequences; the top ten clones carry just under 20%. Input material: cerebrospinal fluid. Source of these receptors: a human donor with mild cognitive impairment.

This CDR3 reads CASKYGSSVGELFF. This chain links TRBV5-1 with TRBJ2-2; TCRdb's assignment of TRBD2 cannot be checked, as there is no DNA. The CDR3 is made up of 14 amino acids. Germline CDR1 SGHRS, CDR2 YFSETQ.

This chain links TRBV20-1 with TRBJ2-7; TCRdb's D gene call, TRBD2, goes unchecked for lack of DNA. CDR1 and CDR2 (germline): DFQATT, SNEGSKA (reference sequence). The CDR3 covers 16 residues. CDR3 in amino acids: CSARDLAGERTYEQYF.

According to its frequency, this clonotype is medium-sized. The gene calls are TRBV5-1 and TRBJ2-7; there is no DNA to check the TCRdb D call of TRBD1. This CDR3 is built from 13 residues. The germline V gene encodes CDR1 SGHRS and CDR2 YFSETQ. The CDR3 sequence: CASSSPLGSEQYF.

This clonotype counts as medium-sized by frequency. The CDR3: CSARGTGGGGEKLFF. The J gene is TRBJ1-4, the V gene TRBV20-1; the D gene TCRdb calls, TRBD1, cannot be checked with no DNA. CDR3 length equals 15 residues. Per germline, CDR1 DFQATT and CDR2 SNEGSKA (reference sequence).

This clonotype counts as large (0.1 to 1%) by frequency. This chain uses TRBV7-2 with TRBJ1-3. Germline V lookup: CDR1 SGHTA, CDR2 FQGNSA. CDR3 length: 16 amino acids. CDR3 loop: CASSFVGLGSGNTIYF.

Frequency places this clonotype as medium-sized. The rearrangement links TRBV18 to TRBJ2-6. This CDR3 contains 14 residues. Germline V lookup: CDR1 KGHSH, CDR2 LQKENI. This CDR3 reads CASSPGVGANVLTF.

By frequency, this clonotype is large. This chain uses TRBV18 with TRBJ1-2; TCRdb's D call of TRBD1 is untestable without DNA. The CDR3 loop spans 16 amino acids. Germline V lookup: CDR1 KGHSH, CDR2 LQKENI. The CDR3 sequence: CASSPNSGTGNRGYTF. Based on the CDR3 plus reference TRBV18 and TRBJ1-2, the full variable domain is NAGVMQNPRHLVRRRGQEARLRCSPMKGHSHVYWYRQLPEEGLKFMVYLQKENIIDESGMPKERFSAEFPKEGPSILRIQQVVRGDSAAYFCASSPNSGTGNRGYTFGSGTRLTVV.

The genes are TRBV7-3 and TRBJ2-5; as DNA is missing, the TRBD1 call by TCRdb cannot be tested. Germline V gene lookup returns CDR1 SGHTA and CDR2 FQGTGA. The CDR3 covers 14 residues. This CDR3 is CASSLSTGQETQYF.

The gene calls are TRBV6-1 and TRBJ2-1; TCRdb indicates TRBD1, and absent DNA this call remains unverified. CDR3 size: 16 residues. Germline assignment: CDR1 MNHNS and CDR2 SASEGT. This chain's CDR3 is CASSEKLQGAYNEQFF.

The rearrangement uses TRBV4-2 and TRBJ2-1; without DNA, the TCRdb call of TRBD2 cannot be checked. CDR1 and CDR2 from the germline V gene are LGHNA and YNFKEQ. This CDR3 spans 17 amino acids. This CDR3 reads CASSPPGRSGGYNEQFF.

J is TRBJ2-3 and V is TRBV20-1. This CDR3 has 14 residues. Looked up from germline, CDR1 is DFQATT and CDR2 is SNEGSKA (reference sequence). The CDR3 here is CSARRPEATDTQYF.

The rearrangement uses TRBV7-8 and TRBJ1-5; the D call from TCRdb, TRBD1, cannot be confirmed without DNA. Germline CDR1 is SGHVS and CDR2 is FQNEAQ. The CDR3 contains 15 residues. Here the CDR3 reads CASSLSGQASQPQHF. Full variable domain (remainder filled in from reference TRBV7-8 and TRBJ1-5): GAGVSQSPRYKVAKRGQDVALRCDPISGHVSLFWYQQALGQGPEFLTYFQNEAQLDKSGLPSDRFFAERPEGSVSTLKIQRTQQEDSAVYLCASSLSGQASQPQHFGDGTRLSIL.

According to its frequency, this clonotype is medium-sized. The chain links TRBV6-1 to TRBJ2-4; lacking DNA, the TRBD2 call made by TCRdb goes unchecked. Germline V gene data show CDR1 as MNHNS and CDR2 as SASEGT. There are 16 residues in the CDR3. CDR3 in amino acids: CASSASGGETKNIQYF.

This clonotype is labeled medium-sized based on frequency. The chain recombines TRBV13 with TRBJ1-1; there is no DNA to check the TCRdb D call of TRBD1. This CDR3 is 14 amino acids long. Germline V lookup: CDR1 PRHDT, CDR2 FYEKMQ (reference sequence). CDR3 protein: CASSLYRVGTEAFF.

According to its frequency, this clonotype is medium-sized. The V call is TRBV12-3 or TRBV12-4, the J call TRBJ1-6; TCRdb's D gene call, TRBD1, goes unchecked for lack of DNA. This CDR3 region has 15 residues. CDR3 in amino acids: CASSFHREVNSPLHF.

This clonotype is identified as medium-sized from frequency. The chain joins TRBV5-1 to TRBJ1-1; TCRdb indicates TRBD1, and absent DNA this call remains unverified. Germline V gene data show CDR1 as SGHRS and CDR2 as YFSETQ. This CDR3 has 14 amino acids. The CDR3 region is CASSQSGQNTEAFF.

The CDR3 reads CASSEATTGRSGYTF. The chain carries TRBV2 and TRBJ1-2; TCRdb's assignment of TRBD1 cannot be checked, as there is no DNA. The CDR3 is 15 amino acids. Germline V gene sequence: CDR1 SNHLY, CDR2 FYNNEI.

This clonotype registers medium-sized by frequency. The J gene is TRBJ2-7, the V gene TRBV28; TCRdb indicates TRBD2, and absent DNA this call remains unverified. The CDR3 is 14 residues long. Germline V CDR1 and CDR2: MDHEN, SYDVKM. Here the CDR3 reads CASSLGGARYEQYF.

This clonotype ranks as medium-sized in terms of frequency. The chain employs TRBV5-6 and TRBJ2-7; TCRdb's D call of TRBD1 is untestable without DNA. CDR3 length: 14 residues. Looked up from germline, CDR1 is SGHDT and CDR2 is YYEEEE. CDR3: CASTPGGGRSEQYF.

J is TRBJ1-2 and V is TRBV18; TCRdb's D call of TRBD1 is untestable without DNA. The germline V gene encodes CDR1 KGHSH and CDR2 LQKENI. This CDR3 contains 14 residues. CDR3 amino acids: CASSLQQGTGGYTF. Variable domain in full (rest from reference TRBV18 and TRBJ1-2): NAGVMQNPRHLVRRRGQEARLRCSPMKGHSHVYWYRQLPEEGLKFMVYLQKENIIDESGMPKERFSAEFPKEGPSILRIQQVVRGDSAAYFCASSLQQGTGGYTFGSGTRLTVV.

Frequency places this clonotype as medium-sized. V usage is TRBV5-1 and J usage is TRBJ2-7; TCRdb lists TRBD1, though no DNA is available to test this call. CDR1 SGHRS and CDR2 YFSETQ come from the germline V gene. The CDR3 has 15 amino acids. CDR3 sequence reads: CASSLASGQSYEQYF. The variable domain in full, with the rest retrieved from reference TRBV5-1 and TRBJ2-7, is KAGVTQTPRYLIKTRGQQVTLSCSPISGHRSVSWYQQTPGQGLQFLFEYFSETQRNKGNFPGRFSGRQFSNSRSEMNVSTLELGDSALYLCASSLASGQSYEQYFGPGTRLTVT.

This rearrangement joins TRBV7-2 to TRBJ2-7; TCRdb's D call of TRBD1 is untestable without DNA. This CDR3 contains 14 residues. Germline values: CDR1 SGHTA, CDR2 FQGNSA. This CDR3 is CASSLNPGTYEQYF. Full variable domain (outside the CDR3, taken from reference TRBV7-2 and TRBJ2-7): GAGVSQSPSNKVTEKGKDVELRCDPISGHTALYWYRQSLGQGLEFLIYFQGNSAPDKSGLPSDRFSAERTGGSVSTLTIQRTQQEDSAVYLCASSLNPGTYEQYFGPGTRLTVT.

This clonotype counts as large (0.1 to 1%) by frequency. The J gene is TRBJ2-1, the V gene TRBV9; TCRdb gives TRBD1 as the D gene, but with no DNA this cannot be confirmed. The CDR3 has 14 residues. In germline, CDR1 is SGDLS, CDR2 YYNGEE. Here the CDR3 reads CASSGQVGTVEQFF. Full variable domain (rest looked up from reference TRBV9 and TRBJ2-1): DSGVTQTPKHLITATGQRVTLRCSPRSGDLSVYWYQQSLDQGLQFLIQYYNGEERAKGNILERFSAQQFPDLHSELNLSSLELGDSALYFCASSGQVGTVEQFFGPGTRLTVL.

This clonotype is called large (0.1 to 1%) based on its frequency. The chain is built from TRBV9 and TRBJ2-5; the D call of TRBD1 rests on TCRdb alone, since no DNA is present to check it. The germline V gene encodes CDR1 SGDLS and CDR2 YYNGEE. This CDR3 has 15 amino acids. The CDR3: CASSGGHQDQETQYF.

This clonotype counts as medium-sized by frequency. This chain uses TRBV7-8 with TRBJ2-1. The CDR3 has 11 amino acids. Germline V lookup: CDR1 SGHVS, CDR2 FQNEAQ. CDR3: CASSLLNEQFF.